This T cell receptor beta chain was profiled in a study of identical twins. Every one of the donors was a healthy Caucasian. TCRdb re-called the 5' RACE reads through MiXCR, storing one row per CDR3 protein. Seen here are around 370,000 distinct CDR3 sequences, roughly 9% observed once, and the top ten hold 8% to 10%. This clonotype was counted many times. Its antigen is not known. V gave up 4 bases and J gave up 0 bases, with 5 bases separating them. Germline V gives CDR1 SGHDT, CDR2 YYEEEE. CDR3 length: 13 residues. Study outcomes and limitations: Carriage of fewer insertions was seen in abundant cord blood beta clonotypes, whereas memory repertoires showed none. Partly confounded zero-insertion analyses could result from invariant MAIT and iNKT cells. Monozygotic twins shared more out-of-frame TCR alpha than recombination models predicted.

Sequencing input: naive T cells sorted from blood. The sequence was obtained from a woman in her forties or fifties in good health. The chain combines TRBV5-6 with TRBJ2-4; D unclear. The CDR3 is CASSPLAKNIQYF. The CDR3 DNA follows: TGTGCCAGCAGCCCCCTAGCCAAAAACATTCAGTACTTC.